Here is one T cell receptor beta chain with its context. As yet, its antigen is unknown. Sequencing used immunoSEQ multiplex PCR; TCRdb keeps in-frame clones, though not all of them. The sample carries some 110,000 clones, approximately 90% recorded once. These data belong to a study of T cell clones after liver transplantation. Looking at the study overall: Post-transplant blood was tracked for graft-donor-reactive T cell clones identified in a pre-transplant mixed lymphocyte reaction.

CDR3 size: 16 residues. V lost 4 bases and J lost 7; bases outside the gene matches: 11. Germline V CDR1 and CDR2: LNHDA, SQIVND (reference sequence). Study-level findings and limits: Rather than being deleted, graft donor-reactive T cells may have moved into the graft. Compared with third party-reactive sequences, donor-reactive ones declined more, independent of withdrawal success.

Thawed unstimulated PBMCs were FACS-sorted by CD3, CD4 and CD8 into two populations. This TCR derives from a human patient who received a liver transplant. Certain T cells may be donor cells from the graft. Sequencing used CD4+ T cells from blood, obtained 12 months after liver transplant. The chain employs TRBV19 and TRBJ1-4, with TRBD1 identical over 8 bases. CDR3 residues: CASSTNRQGIGEKLFF. For the CDR3, the DNA is TGTGCCAGTAGTACGAACCGACAGGGGATCGGTGAAAAACTGTTTTTT. Together with reference TRBV19 and TRBJ1-4, the CDR3 gives the full variable domain: DGGITQSPKYLFRKEGQNVTLSCEQNLNHDAMYWYRQDPGQGLRLIYYSQIVNDFQKGDIAEGYSVSREKKESFPLTVTSAQKNPTAFYLCASSTNRQGIGEKLFFGSGTQLSVL.